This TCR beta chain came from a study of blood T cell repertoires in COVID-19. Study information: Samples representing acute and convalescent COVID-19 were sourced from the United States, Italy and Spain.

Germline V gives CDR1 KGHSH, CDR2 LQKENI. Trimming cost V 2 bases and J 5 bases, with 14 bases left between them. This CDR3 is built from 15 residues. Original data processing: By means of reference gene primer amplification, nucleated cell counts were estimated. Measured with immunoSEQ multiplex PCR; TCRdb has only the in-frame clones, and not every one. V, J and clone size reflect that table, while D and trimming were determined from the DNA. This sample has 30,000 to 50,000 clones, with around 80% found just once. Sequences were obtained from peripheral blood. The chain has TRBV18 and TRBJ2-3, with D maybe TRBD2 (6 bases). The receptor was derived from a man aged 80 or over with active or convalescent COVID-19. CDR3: CASSPEAGGEDTQYF. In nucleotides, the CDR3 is TGTGCCAGCTCACCAGAGGCAGGCGGGGAAGATACGCAGTATTTT.